This T cell receptor beta chain is from a study of CD8 T cell repertoires and HIV-1 epitope variants. Overall study: Twenty-five autologous and known Gag and Nef epitope variant peptides each stimulated T cells separately.

Germline-derived CDR1 and CDR2 are SGHDT and YYEEEE. The CDR3 has 16 residues. V lost 4 bases, J lost 2 bases, and 7 bases stayed unmatched. Produced via immunoSEQ multiplex PCR; TCRdb's table is partial and in-frame only. The sample records roughly 100,000 clones, roughly 80% being singletons. Sequencing was done on a sample of uncultured baseline CD8+ T cells from peripheral blood mononuclear cells (PBMCs). This sequence originates from a male donor with HIV. V is TRBV5-6 and J is TRBJ2-3, with TRBD1 matching over 10 bases. The CDR3 sequence is CASSGDRGSPTDTQYF. DNA for the CDR3: TGTGCCAGCAGCGGGGACAGGGGCTCTCCCACAGATACGCAGTATTTT.